Sequencing of this TCR beta chain was carried out in a study of cytotoxic CD8 clonotypes in ibrutinib-treated CLL. Overall study: By median around 74 months, approximately 12 had progressed and about 14 stayed remitted; responses had been 2 complete and around 25 partial. General study results and limits: Clonality went higher at ibrutinib response and then dropped back toward baseline at progression. Relative to age-matched healthy donors, clonality at baseline was higher, and it tracked circulating CD8+ T-cell counts.

Worth noting for this clone: No antigen is known for it.

The repertoire was sequenced with immunoSEQ multiplex PCR; TCRdb's copy has only in-frame clones and lacks some. The table includes approximately 26,000 clones, roughly 74% detected once. Germline trimming cut 3 bases from V and 3 bases from J; bases unmatched to any gene: 1. The CDR3 spans 13 residues. Germline assignment: CDR1 SGHTS and CDR2 YDEGEE. The specimen comprised PBMCs, sampled after 12 months of ibrutinib treatment. The chain couples TRBV5-8 to TRBJ1-1; 8 bases fit TRBD1. The source is a human donor with chronic lymphocytic leukemia. CDR3 sequence reads: CASSSDRDTEAFF. DNA of the CDR3: TGTGCCAGCAGCTCGGACAGGGACACTGAAGCTTTCTTT.